This entry is about one TCR beta chain. Its antigen is not known. For the library, individual cDNA molecules each received unique molecular identifiers. TCRdb fed the RACE reads into MiXCR, producing one record per CDR3 protein. The table includes about 51,000 distinct CDR3 sequences, approximately 8.8% detected once. The sample comes from a study of human T cells and chemical hapten exposure. Study conclusions and caveats: The formation of large CDR3 similarity clusters by expanded TCRs significantly exceeded that of controls.

Germline V gene lookup returns CDR1 SGHRS and CDR2 YFSETQ. Trimming shortened V by 2 bases and J by 0 bases, and 12 bases separated the two germline ends. There are 17 residues in the CDR3. Time point meaning: pre-sensitization, week 0. Treatment noted: therapeutic diphenylcyclopropenone sensitization with weekly scalp DPC. This TCR was sampled from a middle-aged woman with alopecia areata. Some clones in this sample may be carry-over from other donors' samples. The gene calls are TRBV5-1 and TRBJ2-6; D gene unclear. Here the sequenced sample was whole blood, taken in connection with sensitization to the hapten diphenylcyclopropenone (DPC). CDR3 in amino acids: CASSFWSISSGANVLTF. The CDR3 bases are TGCGCCAGCAGCTTTTGGTCAATTTCCTCTGGGGCCAACGTCCTGACTTTC.